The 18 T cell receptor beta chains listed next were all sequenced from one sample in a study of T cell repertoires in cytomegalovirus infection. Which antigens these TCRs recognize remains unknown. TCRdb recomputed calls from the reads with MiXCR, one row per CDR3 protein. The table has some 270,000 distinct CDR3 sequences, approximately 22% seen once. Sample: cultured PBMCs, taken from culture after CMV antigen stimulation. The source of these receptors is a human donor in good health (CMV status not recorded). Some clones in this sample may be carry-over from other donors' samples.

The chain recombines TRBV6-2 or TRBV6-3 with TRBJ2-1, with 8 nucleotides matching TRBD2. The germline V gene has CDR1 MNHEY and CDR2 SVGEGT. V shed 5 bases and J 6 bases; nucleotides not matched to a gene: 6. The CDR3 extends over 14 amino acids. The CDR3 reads CASSLGLDFNEQFF. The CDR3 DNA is TGTGCCAGCAGTCTGGGACTAGACTTCAATGAGCAGTTCTTC.

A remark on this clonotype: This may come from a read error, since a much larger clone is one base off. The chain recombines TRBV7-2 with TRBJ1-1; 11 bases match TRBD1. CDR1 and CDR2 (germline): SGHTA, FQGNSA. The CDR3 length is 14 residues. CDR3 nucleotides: TGTGCCAGCAGTAGGACAGGGGGCAAGTTTGAAGATTTCTTT. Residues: CASSRTGGKFEDFF. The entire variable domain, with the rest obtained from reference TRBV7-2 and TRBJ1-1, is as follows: GAGVSQSPSNKVTEKGKDVELRCDPISGHTALYWYRQSLGQGLEFLIYFQGNSAPDKSGLPSDRFSAERTGGSVSTLTIQRTQQEDSAVYLCASSRTGGKFEDFFGQGTRLTVV.

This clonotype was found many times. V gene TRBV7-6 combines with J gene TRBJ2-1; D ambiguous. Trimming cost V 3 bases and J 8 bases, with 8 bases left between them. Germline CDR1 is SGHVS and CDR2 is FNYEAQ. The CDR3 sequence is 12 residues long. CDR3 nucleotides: TGTGCCAGCAGCTTTCTGGGGTATGAGCAGTTCTTC. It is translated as CASSFLGYEQFF.

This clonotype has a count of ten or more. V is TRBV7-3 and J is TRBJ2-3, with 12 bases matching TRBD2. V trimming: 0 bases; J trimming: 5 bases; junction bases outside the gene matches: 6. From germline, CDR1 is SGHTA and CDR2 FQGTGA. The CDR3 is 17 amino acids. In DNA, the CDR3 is TGTGCCAGCAGCTTAACCCCTAGCGGGAGGGGGGGAGATACGCAGTATTTT. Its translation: CASSLTPSGRGGDTQYF.

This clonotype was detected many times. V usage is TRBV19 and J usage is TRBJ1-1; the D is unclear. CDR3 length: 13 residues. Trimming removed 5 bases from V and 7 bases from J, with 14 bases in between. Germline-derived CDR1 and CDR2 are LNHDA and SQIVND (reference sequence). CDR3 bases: TGTGCCAGTAGTCAAAGGGATTGGGGTGAAGCTTTCTTT. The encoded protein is CASSQRDWGEAFF.

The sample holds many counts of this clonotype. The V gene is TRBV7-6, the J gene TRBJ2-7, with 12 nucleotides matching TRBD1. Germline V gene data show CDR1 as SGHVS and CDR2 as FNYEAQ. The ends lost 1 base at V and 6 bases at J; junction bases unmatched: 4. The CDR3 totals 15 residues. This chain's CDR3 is CASSLGGTGGSEQYF. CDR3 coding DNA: TGTGCCAGCAGCTTAGGCGGGACAGGGGGCTCCGAGCAGTACTTC.

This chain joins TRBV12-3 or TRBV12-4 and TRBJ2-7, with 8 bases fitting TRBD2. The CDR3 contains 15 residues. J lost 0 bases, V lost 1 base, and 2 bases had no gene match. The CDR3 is CASSLGGGNSYEQYF. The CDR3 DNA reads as TGTGCCAGCAGTTTAGGCGGGGGGAACTCCTACGAGCAGTACTTC.

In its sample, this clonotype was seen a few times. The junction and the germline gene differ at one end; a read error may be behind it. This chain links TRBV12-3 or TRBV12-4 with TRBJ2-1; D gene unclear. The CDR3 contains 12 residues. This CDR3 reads CASRLGYNEQFF. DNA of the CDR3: TGTGCCAGCAGATTAGGCTACAATGAGCAGTTCTTC.

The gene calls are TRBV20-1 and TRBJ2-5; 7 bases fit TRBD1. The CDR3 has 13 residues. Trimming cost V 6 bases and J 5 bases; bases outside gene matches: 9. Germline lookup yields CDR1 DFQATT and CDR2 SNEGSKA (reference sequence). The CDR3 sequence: CSANKGAEETQYF. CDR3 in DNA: TGCAGTGCCAACAAGGGGGCTGAGGAGACCCAGTACTTC.

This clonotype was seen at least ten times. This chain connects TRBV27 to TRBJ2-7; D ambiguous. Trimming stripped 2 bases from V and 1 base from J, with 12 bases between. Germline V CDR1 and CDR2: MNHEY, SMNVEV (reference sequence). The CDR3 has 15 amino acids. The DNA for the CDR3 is TGTGCCAGCAGTTTAAAAGGACCGTCATCCTACGAGCAGTACTTC. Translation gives CASSLKGPSSYEQYF.

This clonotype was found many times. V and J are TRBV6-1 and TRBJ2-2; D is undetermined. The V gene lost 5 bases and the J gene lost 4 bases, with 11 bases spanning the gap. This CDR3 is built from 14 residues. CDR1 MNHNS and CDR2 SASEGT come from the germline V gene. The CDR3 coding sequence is TGTGCCAGCAGTTATGATTCGGGCACCGGGGAGCTGTTTTTT. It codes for CASSYDSGTGELFF.

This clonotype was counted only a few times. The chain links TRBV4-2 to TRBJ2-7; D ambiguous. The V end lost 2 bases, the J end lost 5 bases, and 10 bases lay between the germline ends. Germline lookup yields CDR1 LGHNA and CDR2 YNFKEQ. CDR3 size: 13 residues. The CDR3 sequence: CASSQSLVDEQYF. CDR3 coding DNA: TGTGCCAGCAGCCAAAGCCTGGTCGACGAGCAGTACTTC.

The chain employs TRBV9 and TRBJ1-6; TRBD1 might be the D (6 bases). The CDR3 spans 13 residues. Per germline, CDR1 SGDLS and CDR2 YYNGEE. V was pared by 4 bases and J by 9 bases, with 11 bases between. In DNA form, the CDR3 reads TGTGCCAGCAGCACACCAGGGGTTTCACCCCTCCACTTT. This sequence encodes CASSTPGVSPLHF.

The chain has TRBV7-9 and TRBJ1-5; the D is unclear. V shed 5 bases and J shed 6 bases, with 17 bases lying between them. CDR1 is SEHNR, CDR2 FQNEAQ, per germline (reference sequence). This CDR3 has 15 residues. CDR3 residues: CASSPPGPPLQPQHF. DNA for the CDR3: TGTGCCAGCAGCCCGCCCGGTCCCCCTCTTCAGCCCCAGCATTTT.

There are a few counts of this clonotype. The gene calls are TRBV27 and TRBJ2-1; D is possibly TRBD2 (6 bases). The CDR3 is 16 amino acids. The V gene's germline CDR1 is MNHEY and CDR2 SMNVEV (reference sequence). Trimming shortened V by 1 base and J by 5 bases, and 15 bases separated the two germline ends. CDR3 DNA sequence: TGTGCCAGCAGTTTATTATATCGGGGGACCAACAATGAGCAGTTCTTC. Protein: CASSLLYRGTNNEQFF.

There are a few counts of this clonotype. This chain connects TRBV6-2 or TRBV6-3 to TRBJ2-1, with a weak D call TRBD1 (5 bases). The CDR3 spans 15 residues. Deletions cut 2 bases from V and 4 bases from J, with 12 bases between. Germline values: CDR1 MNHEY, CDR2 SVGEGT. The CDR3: CASSYRIKGYNEQFF. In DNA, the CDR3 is TGTGCCAGCAGTTACCGAATCAAGGGGTACAATGAGCAGTTCTTC.

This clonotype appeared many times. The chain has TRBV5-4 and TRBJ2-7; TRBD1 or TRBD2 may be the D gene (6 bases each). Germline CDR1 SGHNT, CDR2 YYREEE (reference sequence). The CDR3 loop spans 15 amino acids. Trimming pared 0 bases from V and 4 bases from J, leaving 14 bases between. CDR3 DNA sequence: TGTGCCAGCAGCTTGGCCGGGGGCTTGGGGTACGAGCAGTACTTC. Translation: CASSLAGGLGYEQYF.

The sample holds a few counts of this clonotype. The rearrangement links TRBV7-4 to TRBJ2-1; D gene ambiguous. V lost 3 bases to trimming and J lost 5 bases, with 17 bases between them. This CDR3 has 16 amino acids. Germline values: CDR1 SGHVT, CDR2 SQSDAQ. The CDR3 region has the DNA TGTGCCAGCAGCTTCCACCATAGCACCAATAACAATGAGCAGTTCTTC. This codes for CASSFHHSTNNNEQFF.